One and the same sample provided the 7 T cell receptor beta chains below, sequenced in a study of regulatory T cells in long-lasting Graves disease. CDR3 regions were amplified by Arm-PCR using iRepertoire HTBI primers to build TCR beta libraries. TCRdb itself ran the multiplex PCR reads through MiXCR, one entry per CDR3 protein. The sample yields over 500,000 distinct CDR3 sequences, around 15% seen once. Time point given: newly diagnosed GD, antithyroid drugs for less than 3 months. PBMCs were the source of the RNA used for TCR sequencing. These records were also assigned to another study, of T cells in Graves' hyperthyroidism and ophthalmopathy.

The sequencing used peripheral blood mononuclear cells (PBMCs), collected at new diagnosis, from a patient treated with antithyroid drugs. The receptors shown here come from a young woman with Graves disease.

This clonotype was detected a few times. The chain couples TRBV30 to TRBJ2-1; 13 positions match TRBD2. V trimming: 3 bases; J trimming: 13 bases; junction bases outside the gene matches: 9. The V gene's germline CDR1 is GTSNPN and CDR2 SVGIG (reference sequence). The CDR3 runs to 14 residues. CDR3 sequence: CAWRGLAGQRGQFF. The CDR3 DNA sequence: TGTGCCTGGAGGGGACTAGCGGGGCAAAGGGGTCAGTTCTTC.

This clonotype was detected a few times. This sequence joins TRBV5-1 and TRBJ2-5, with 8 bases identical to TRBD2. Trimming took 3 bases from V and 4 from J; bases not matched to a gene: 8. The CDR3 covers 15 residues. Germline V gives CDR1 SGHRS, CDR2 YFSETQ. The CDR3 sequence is CASSSMGLGAETQYF. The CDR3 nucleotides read TGCGCCAGCAGCTCCATGGGACTAGGAGCAGAGACCCAGTACTTC.

The CDR3 DNA is TGTGCCAGCAGTCGGGACAGGGGCCCCTATGGCTACACCTTC. Translated: CASSRDRGPYGYTF. The rearrangement links TRBV6-1 to TRBJ1-2; 10 nucleotides align to TRBD1. Per the germline V gene, CDR1 is MNHNS and CDR2 is SASEGT. CDR3 length: 14 amino acids. V trimming: 5 bases; J trimming: 4 bases; junction bases outside the gene matches: 4.

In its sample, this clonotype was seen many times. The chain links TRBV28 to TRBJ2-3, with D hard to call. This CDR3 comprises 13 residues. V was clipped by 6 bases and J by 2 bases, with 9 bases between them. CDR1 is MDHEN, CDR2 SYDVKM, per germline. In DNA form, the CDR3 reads TGTGCCAGCAGAACAGTACTCACAGATACGCAGTATTTT. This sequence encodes CASRTVLTDTQYF.

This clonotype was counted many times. For the CDR3, the DNA is TGTGCCAGCAGTTTAGGGGTCCTAAAAGAGACCCAGTACTTC. Its translation: CASSLGVLKETQYF. The chain uses TRBV28 and TRBJ2-5, with no clear D. Per the germline V gene, CDR1 is MDHEN and CDR2 is SYDVKM. V dropped 2 bases and J dropped 3 bases, with 10 bases sitting between them. This CDR3 comprises 14 residues.

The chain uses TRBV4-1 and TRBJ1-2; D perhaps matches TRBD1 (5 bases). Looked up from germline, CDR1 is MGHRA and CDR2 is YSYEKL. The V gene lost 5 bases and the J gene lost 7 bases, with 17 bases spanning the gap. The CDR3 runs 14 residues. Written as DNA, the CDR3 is TGCGCCAGCAGCTCGTCCGGGGGGGTGGGTGGCTACACCTTC. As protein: CASSSSGGVGGYTF.

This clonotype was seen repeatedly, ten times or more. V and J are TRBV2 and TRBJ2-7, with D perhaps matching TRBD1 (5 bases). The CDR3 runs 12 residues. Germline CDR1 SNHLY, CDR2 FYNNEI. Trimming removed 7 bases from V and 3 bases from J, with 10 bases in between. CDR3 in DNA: TGTGCCAGCAACGACAGACTCTACGAGCAGTACTTC. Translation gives CASNDRLYEQYF. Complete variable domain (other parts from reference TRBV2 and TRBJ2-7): EPEVTQTPSHQVTQMGQEVILRCVPISNHLYFYWYRQILGQKVEFLVSFYNNEISEKSEIFDDQFSVERPDGSNFTLKIRSTKLEDSAMYFCASNDRLYEQYFGPGTRLTVT.